The rows below give T cell receptor beta chains drawn from one sample of a study of T cells after somatic rescue of genetic block. The protocol was immunoSEQ multiplex PCR, while the TCRdb copy is restricted to in-frame clones and leaves out a portion. The data contain approximately 15,000 clones, approximately 70% of them singletons. Sequences were obtained from peripheral blood mononuclear cells (PBMCs). These receptors came from a man aged 18-30 years. CDR3s include the opening cysteine and the closing phenylalanine or tryptophan. The D gene is left open where the match is weak. The listing skips clone size in some rows; elsewhere it reads once, few, many or a size class.

V gene	D gene	clone size	J gene	CDR3 DNA	CDR3 protein
TRBV6-5	TRBD2	NA	TRBJ2-7	TGTGCCAGCAGTTACGGGGGGGGACCGGGCTACGAGCAGTACTTC	CASSYGGGPGYEQYF
TRBV29-1	NA	NA	TRBJ2-7	TGCAGCGTTGAAGACGTCCACGAGCAGTACTTC	CSVEDVHEQYF
TRBV7-9	TRBD1	NA	TRBJ1-6	TGTGCCAGCAGCTTTCTTCGACAGGGGACAAATTCACCCCTCCACTTT	CASSFLRQGTNSPLHF
TRBV5-1	NA	NA	TRBJ1-3	TGCGCCAGCAGCTTCAGCTCTGGAAACACCATATATTTT	CASSFSSGNTIYF
TRBV2	NA	NA	TRBJ2-5	TGTGCCAGCAGCCTCGGACATCTCCAAGAGACCCAGTACTTC	CASSLGHLQETQYF
TRBV5-1	TRBD2	NA	TRBJ2-7	TGCGCCAGCAGCTTGGCTAGCGGGCAGGTCTACGAGCAGTACTTC	CASSLASGQVYEQYF
TRBV11-3	NA	NA	TRBJ2-7	TGTGCCAGCAGCTACGGGCTGGACGAGCAGTACTTC	CASSYGLDEQYF
TRBV9	NA	NA	TRBJ2-5	TGTGCCAGCAGCCCCTTCGACTTGGTGGCCCAGTACTTC	CASSPFDLVAQYF
TRBV6-5	NA	few	TRBJ1-5	TGTGCCAGCAGGCGGGTGGAGAGCAATCAGCCCCAGCATTTT	CASRRVESNQPQHF
TRBV6-6	TRBD2	NA	TRBJ2-3	TGTGCCAGCAGTTTACTAGCGGGTGTCGCTACGCAGTATTTT	CASSLLAGVATQYF
TRBV6-5	NA	NA	TRBJ1-2	TGTGCCAGCAGTTACGGGGACAAGCCGGGGGGCTACACCTTC	CASSYGDKPGGYTF
TRBV28	NA	NA	TRBJ2-2	TGTGCCAGCAGGATACGGGGCAGCCAACCCGGGGAGCTGTTTTTT	CASRIRGSQPGELFF
TRBV19	TRBD1	NA	TRBJ1-6	TGTGCCAGTAGTGAACAGGGGTCATATAATTCACCCCTCCACTTT	CASSEQGSYNSPLHF
TRBV6-5	NA	NA	TRBJ2-7	TGTGCCAGCAGTTACTCTGCGCGGGGCGGCTACGAGCAGTACTTC	CASSYSARGGYEQYF
TRBV4-2	NA	NA	TRBJ2-3	TGTGCCAGCAGCCATCCCGGACTAGGGGGAGATACGCAGTATTTT	CASSHPGLGGDTQYF
TRBV6-5	TRBD2	NA	TRBJ2-5	TGTGCCAGCACCCCGGCGGGAGGGGTCGGGACCCAGTACTTC	CASTPAGGVGTQYF
TRBV9	TRBD1	NA	TRBJ2-2	TGTGCCAGCAGCGTACCCCGACAGGGAGACACCGGGGAGCTGTTTTTT	CASSVPRQGDTGELFF
TRBV7-8	NA	NA	TRBJ2-7	TGTGCCAGCAGCTTAGAGGGGACCCTACCTACTTACGAGCAGTACTTC	CASSLEGTLPTYEQYF
TRBV19	NA	medium-sized	TRBJ2-2	TGTGCCAGTAGTATCTTACAGTTTAACACCGGGGAGCTGTTTTTT	CASSILQFNTGELFF
TRBV6-6	NA	NA	TRBJ2-3	TGTGCCAGCAGTCCCTTGACGCCTAGCACAGATACGCAGTATTTT	CASSPLTPSTDTQYF
TRBV2	TRBD1	NA	TRBJ1-2	TGTGCCAGCAGTGACGACAGGGGGCCCTATGGCTACACCTTC	CASSDDRGPYGYTF
TRBV27	NA	NA	TRBJ1-6	TGTGCCACCAGTCCGAGTGGCACATATAATTCACCCCTCCACTTT	CATSPSGTYNSPLHF
TRBV9	TRBD1	NA	TRBJ1-2	TGTGCCAGCAGCTTATGTAAGGAGGGGACAGGCGGTTGTGGCTACACCTTC	CASSLCKEGTGGCGYTF
TRBV5-5	TRBD2	NA	TRBJ2-1	TGTGCCAGCAGCTATGGATGGACTAGCGGGAGGGCTTACAATGAGCAGTTCTTC	CASSYGWTSGRAYNEQFF
TRBV11-3	TRBD1	NA	TRBJ2-5	TGTGCCAGCAGCTTGTTACAGGGGTCCCAAGAGACCCAGTACTTC	CASSLLQGSQETQYF
TRBV29-1	NA	NA	TRBJ2-2	TGCAGCGTTGGAATTCTGGGGGCATGGACCGGGGAGCTGTTTTTT	CSVGILGAWTGELFF
TRBV9	NA	NA	TRBJ2-3	TGTGCCAGCAGCGTATCTGGCGCCCCCGATACGCAGTATTTT	CASSVSGAPDTQYF
TRBV9	TRBD1	NA	TRBJ2-1	TGTGCCAGCAGCGCGGACAGGGGGCGATACAATGAGCAGTTCTTC	CASSADRGRYNEQFF
TRBV11-1	TRBD1	NA	TRBJ1-6	TGTGCCAGCAGCTTAGAACTGGGACAGGGCTTCTCACCCCTCCACTTT	CASSLELGQGFSPLHF
TRBV27	TRBD2	medium-sized	TRBJ2-2	TGTGCCAGCAGTTTATCGCGACTAGCGGGTAGCGGGGAGCTGTTTTTT	CASSLSRLAGSGELFF